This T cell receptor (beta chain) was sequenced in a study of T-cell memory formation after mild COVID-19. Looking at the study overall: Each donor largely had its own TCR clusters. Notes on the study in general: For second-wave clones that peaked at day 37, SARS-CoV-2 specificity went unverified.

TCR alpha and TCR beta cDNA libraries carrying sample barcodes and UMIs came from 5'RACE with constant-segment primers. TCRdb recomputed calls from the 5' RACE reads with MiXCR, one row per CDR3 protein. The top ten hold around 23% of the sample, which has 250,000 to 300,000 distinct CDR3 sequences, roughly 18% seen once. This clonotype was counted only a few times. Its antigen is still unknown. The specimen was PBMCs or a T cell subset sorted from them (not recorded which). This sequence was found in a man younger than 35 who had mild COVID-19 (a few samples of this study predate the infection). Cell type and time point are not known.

CDR3 region: CASSQAQPHVHEQYV. CDR3 coding DNA: TGCGCCAGCAGCCAAGCCCAACCGCACGTCCACGAGCAGTACGTC. The rearrangement uses TRBV4-1 and TRBJ2-7; D remains unclear. This CDR3 has 15 residues. Germline V lookup: CDR1 MGHRA, CDR2 YSYEKL. V gave up 1 base and J gave up 5 bases, with 15 bases separating them.